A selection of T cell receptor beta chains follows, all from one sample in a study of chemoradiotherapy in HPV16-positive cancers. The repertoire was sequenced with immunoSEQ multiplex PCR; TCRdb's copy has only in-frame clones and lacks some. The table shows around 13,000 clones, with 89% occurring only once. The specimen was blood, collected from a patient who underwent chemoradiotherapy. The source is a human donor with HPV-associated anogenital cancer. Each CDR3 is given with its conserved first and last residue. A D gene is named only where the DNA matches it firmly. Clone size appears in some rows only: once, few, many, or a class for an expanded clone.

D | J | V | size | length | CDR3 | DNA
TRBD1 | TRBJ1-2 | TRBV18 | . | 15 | CASSPRRGQGWGYTF | TGTGCCAGCTCACCAAGACGTGGACAGGGGTGGGGCTACACCTTC
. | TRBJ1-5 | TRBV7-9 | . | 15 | CASSLSGDSNQPQHF | TGTGCCAGCAGCTTATCGGGGGATAGCAATCAGCCCCAGCATTTT
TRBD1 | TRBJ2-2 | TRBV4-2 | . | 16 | CASSPIGQGNTGELFF | TGTGCCAGCAGCCCTATCGGACAGGGGAACACCGGGGAGCTGTTTTTT
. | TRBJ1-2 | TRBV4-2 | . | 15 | CASSQESAGSYGYTF | TGTGCCAGCAGCCAAGAATCTGCAGGGAGCTATGGCTACACCTTC
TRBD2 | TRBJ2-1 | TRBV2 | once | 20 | CASSEVPRTSRRSSYNEQFF | TGTGCCAGCAGTGAAGTACCCCGGACTAGCCGACGAAGCTCCTACAATGAGCAGTTCTTC
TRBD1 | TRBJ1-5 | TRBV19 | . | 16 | CASTPLDRGREQPQHF | TGTGCCAGTACTCCCTTGGACAGGGGGCGAGAGCAGCCCCAGCATTTT
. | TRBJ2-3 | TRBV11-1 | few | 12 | CASSPSTDTQYF | TGTGCCAGCAGCCCTTCAACAGATACGCAGTATTTT
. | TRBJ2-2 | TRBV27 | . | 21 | CASSPYGFGLRVGGSSGELFF | TGTGCCAGCAGTCCCTATGGATTTGGTCTCCGGGTAGGGGGTAGTTCCGGGGAGCTGTTTTTT
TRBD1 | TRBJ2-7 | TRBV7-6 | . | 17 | CASSPGDSVSAMGEQYF | TGTGCCAGCAGCCCCGGGGACAGCGTCTCTGCCATGGGGGAGCAGTACTTC
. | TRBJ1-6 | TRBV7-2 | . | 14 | CASSLHRAGSPLHF | TGTGCCAGCAGCTTACATAGGGCGGGTTCACCCCTCCACTTT
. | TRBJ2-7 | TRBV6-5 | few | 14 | CASSHRENGYEQYF | TGTGCCAGCAGCCACCGGGAGAATGGGTACGAGCAGTACTTC
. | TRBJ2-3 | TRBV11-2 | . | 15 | CASSLEGRRGDTQYF | TGTGCCAGCAGCTTAGAGGGACGGCGTGGGGATACGCAGTATTTT
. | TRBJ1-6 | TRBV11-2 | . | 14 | CASSLQGRNSPLHF | TGTGCCAGCAGCTTACAGGGGAGGAATTCACCCCTCCACTTT
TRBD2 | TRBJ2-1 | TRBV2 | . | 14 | CASSGLAAFNEQFF | TGTGCCAGCAGTGGACTAGCGGCATTCAATGAGCAGTTCTTC
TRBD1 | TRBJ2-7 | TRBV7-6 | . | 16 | CASSLDEDRSSYEQYF | TGTGCCAGCAGCTTGGACGAGGACAGGAGCTCCTACGAGCAGTACTTC
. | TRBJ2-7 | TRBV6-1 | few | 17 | CASSDPGGRWSSYEQYF | TGTGCCAGCAGTGACCCGGGGGGCAGGTGGAGCTCCTACGAGCAGTACTTC
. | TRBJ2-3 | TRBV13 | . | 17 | CASSFRGSLSAQDTQYF | TGTGCCAGCAGCTTCAGAGGGAGTCTGTCCGCACAGGATACGCAGTATTTT
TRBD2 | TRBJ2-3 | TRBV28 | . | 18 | CASSLSWTSGRDTDTQYF | TGTGCCAGCAGTTTATCCTGGACTAGCGGGAGGGATACAGATACGCAGTATTTT
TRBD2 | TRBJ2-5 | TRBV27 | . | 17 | CASSSLAGAETGETQYF | TGTGCCAGCAGTTCTCTAGCGGGAGCGGAGACGGGCGAGACCCAGTACTTC
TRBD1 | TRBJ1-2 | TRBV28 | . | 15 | CASTAWTGSNYGYTF | TGTGCCAGCACCGCTTGGACAGGGAGTAACTATGGCTACACCTTC
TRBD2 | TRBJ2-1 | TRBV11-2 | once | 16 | CASSHGTSGRINEQFF | TGTGCCAGCAGCCACGGGACTAGCGGGAGGATAAATGAGCAGTTCTTC
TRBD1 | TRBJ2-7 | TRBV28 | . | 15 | CASSFGGTGSYEQYF | TGTGCCAGCAGTTTCGGCGGGACAGGGTCCTACGAGCAGTACTTC
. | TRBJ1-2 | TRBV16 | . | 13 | CASSRWTVEGYTF | TGTGCCAGCAGCCGGTGGACAGTGGAGGGCTACACCTTC
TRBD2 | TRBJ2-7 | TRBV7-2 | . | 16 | CASSPTSGRTPYEQYF | TGTGCCAGCAGTCCTACTAGCGGGAGGACTCCCTACGAGCAGTACTTC
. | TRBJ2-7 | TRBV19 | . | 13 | CASSLGRFYEQYF | TGTGCCAGTAGTCTTGGCAGGTTCTACGAGCAGTACTTC
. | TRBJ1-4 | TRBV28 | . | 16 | CASSPTGPQGREGLFF | TGTGCCAGCAGTCCCACAGGGCCGCAAGGACGAGAGGGACTGTTTTTT
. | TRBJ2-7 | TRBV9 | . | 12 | CASSPRSDEQYF | TGTGCCAGCAGCCCCCGCTCTGACGAGCAGTACTTC
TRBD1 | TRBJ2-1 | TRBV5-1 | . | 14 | CASSLTQGANEQFF | TGCGCCAGCAGCTTGACACAGGGGGCGAATGAGCAGTTCTTC
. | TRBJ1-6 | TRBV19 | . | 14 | CASSLVGVNSPLHF | TGTGCCAGCAGTTTGGTGGGGGTTAATTCACCCCTCCACTTT
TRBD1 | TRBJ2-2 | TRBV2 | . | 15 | CASGKQGANTGELFF | TGTGCCAGCGGAAAACAGGGGGCAAACACCGGGGAGCTGTTTTTT
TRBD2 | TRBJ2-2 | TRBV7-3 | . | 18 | CASSLSSGGRNNAGELFF | TGTGCCAGCAGCTTATCTAGCGGGGGGAGGAACAACGCCGGGGAGCTGTTTTTT
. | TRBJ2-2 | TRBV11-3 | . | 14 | CASSLGLLTGELFF | TGTGCCAGCAGCTTAGGTTTACTCACCGGGGAGCTGTTTTTT
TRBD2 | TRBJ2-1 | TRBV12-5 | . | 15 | CASGELAGGLNEQFF | TGTGCTAGTGGGGAGCTAGCGGGGGGGCTAAATGAGCAGTTCTTC
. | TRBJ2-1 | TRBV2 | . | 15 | CASSEARGRHNEQFF | TGTGCCAGCAGTGAAGCGCGAGGCCGGCACAATGAGCAGTTCTTC
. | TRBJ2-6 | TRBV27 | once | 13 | CASRDSGANVLTF | TGTGCCAGCAGGGACTCTGGGGCCAACGTCCTGACTTTC
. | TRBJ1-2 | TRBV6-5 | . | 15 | CASSYGTGNIYGYTF | TGTGCCAGCAGTTATGGAACAGGGAACATCTATGGCTACACCTTC
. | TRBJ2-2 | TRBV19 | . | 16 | CASSIDGGLNTGELFF | TGTGCCAGTAGTATAGACGGGGGGCTCAACACCGGGGAGCTGTTTTTT
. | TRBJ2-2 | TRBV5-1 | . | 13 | CASSPNEAGELFF | TGCGCCAGCAGCCCGAATGAGGCCGGGGAGCTGTTTTTT
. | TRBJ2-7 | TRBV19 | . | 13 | CASSRGLSYEQYF | TGTGCCAGTAGCCGAGGACTCTCCTACGAGCAGTACTTC
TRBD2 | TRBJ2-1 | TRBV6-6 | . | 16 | CASSYSGLAGDNEQFF | TGTGCCAGCAGTTACTCCGGACTAGCGGGAGACAATGAGCAGTTCTTC
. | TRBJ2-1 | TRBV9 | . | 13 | CASSVVVGNEQFF | TGTGCCAGCAGCGTAGTGGTGGGGAATGAGCAGTTCTTC
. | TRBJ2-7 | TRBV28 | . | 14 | CASTALVGWEEQYF | TGTGCCAGCACCGCTCTAGTAGGGTGGGAAGAGCAGTACTTC
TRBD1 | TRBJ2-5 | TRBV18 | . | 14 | CASSPMDRGATQYF | TGTGCCAGCTCACCCATGGACAGGGGAGCGACCCAGTACTTC
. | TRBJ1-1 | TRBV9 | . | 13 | CASGWGLNTEAFF | TGTGCCAGCGGTTGGGGGTTGAACACTGAAGCTTTCTTT
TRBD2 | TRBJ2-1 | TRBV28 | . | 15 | CASSFLAGGPVTPFF | TGTGCCAGCAGTTTTCTCGCGGGAGGGCCAGTTACCCCGTTCTTC
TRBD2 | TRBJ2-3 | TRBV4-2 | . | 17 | CASSQDTAGEATDTQYF | TGTGCCAGCAGCCAAGATACGGCGGGAGAAGCCACAGATACGCAGTATTTT
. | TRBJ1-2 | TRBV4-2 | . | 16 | CASSQDQGRGGYGYTF | TGTGCCAGCAGCCAAGATCAGGGCAGGGGAGGCTATGGCTACACCTTC
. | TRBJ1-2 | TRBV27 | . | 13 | CASSLLGGGGYTF | TGTGCCAGCAGTTTATTAGGGGGTGGTGGCTACACCTTC
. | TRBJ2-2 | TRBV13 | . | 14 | CASSAYRTTGELFF | TGTGCCAGCAGCGCATACAGGACCACCGGGGAGCTGTTTTTT
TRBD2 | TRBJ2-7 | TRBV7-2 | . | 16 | CASSLRAGGISYEQYF | TGTGCCAGCAGCTTGAGAGCGGGGGGAATCTCCTACGAGCAGTACTTC
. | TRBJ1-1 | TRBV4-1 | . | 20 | CASSQGDRSYPLSVDTEAFF | TGCGCCAGCAGCCAGGGAGACAGGAGCTACCCTCTTAGCGTGGACACTGAAGCTTTCTTT
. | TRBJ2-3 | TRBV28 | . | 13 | CASSLSPWDTQYF | TGTGCCAGCAGTTTATCCCCTTGGGATACGCAGTATTTT
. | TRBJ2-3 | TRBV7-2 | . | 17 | CASSLGPAGLSTDTQYF | TGTGCCAGCAGCTTAGGACCCGCGGGGCTCAGCACAGATACGCAGTATTTT
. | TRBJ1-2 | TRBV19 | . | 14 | CASSIVQGVMGYTF | TGTGCCAGTAGTATAGTACAGGGTGTAATGGGCTACACCTTC
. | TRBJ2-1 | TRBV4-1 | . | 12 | CASSQDGSEQFF | TGCGCCAGCAGCCAAGATGGGTCGGAGCAGTTCTTC